Below are 5 T cell receptor beta chains sequenced from a single sample in a study of OX40 agonist ivuxolimab in advanced cancers. Sequencing was performed with immunoSEQ multiplex PCR; in TCRdb, only in-frame clones are kept and a portion is missing. The sample has 70,000 to 85,000 clones; around 94% are singletons. Sequences were derived from CD4+ or CD8+ T cells sorted from blood, sampled in a trial of the OX40 agonist ivuxolimab. Receptors were obtained from an adult with an advanced solid tumor such as melanoma, head and neck, liver or kidney cancer.

For the CDR3, the DNA is TGTGCCAGCAACAAGAACGCGTTTTCTCGCGGAACCTACCAAGAGACCCAGTACTTC. Residues: CASNKNAFSRGTYQETQYF. The rearrangement links TRBV2 to TRBJ2-5; D gene unclear. The germline gives CDR1 SNHLY, CDR2 FYNNEI. With 7 bases removed from V and 0 bases from J, the gap between germline ends came to 27 bases. The CDR3 length is 19 residues.

The chain is built from TRBV29-1 and TRBJ2-7; tentatively, D is TRBD2 (5 bases). Germline V gene lookup returns CDR1 SQVTM and CDR2 ANQGSEA. The CDR3 totals 11 residues. Trimming left V 4 bases short and J 2 bases short, with 6 bases between. The CDR3 DNA follows: TGCAGCGTTGCGGGAACCTACGAGCAGTACTTC. Its protein product is CSVAGTYEQYF.

V and J are TRBV5-5 and TRBJ2-7; weak D call: TRBD2 (6 bases). CDR3 length: 15 residues. Trimming took off 4 bases at V and 0 bases at J, with 14 bases between the two ends. Germline V CDR1 and CDR2: SGHKS, YYEKEE (reference sequence). The DNA for the CDR3 is TGTGCCAGCAGCGCTGTAGCGGAGACCTCCTACGAGCAGTACTTC. Translated, it gives CASSAVAETSYEQYF.

This clone has more than one count but fewer than ten. CDR3 protein: CASSQQNYGYTF. CDR3 bases: TGTGCCAGCTCCCAGCAGAACTATGGCTACACCTTC. The rearrangement links TRBV2 to TRBJ1-2; D not certain. CDR1 and CDR2 from the germline V gene are SNHLY and FYNNEI. With 8 bases removed from V and 2 bases from J, the gap between germline ends came to 9 bases. The CDR3 contains 12 residues.

The chain carries TRBV28 and TRBJ2-1; 8 bases line up with TRBD1. The CDR3 sequence is 14 residues long. Germline V gene data show CDR1 as MDHEN and CDR2 as SYDVKM. Germline trimming cut 3 bases from V and 6 bases from J; bases unmatched to any gene: 4. As DNA, the CDR3 is TGTGCCAGCAGTTTCTTGGACAGGGCCAATGAGCAGTTCTTC. Translation gives CASSFLDRANEQFF.